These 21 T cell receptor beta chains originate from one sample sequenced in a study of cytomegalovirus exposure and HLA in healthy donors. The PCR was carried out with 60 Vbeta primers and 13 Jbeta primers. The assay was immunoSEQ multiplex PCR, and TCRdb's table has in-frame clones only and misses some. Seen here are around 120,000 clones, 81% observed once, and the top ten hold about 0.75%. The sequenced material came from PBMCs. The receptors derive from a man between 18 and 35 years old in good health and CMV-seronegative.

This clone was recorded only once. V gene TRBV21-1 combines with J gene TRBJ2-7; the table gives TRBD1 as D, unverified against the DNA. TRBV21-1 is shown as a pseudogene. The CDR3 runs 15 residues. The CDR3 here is CASSWGGQGQCEQYF. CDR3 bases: TGTGCCAGCAGCTGGGGGGGACAGGGCCAATGCGAGCAGTACTTC.

The CDR3 region is CASSDASGGHSEQFF. As DNA, the CDR3 is TGTGCCAGCAGTGACGCTAGCGGGGGACACTCCGAGCAGTTCTTC. The chain has TRBV25-1 and TRBJ2-1; TRBD2 agrees at 10 bases. The CDR3 length is 15 residues. Germline assignment: CDR1 MGHDK and CDR2 SYGVNS. V gave up 3 bases and J gave up 10 bases; unmatched junction bases: 9. Complete variable domain (other parts from reference TRBV25-1 and TRBJ2-1): EADIYQTPRYLVIGTGKKITLECSQTMGHDKMYWYQQDPGMELHLIHYSYGVNSTEKGDLSSESTVSRIRTEHFPLTLESARPSHTSQYLCASSDASGGHSEQFFGPGTRLTVL.

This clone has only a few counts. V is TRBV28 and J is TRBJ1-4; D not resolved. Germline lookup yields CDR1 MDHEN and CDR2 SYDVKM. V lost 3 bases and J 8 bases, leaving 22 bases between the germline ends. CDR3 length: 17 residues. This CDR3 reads CASSFPTRHKDKEKLFF. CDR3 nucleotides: TGTGCCAGCAGTTTCCCCACACGGCATAAAGACAAGGAAAAACTGTTTTTT.

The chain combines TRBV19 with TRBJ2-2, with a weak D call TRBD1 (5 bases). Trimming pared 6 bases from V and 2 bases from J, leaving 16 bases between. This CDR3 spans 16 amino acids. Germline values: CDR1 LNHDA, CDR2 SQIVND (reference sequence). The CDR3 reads CASSPLWGHNTGELFF. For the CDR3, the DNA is TGTGCCAGTAGCCCCCTCTGGGGCCATAACACCGGGGAGCTGTTTTTT.

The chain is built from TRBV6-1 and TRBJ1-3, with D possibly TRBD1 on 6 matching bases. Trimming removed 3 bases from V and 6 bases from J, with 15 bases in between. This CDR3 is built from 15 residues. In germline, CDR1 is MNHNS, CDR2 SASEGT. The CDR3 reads CASSDGTRVQNTIYF. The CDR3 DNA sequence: TGTGCCAGCAGTGATGGGACAAGGGTTCAAAACACCATATATTTT.

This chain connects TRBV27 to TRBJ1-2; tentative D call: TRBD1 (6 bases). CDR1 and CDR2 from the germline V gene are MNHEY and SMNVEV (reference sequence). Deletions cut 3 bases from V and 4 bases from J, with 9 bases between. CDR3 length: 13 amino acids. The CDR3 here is CASSLGGLYGYTF. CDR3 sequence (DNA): TGTGCCAGCAGTTTGGGGGGGCTCTATGGCTACACCTTC.

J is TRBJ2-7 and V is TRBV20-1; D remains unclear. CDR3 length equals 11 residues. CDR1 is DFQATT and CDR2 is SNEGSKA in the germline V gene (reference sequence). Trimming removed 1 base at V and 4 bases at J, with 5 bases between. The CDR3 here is CSARARYEQYF. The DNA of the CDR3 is TGCAGTGCTAGAGCTCGTTACGAGCAGTACTTC.

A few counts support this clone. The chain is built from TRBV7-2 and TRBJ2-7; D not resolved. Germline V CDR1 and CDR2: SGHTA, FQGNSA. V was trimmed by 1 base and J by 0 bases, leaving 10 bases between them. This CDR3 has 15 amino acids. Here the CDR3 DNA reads TGTGCCAGCAGCTTAGATGCAGGTATCTCCTACGAGCAGTACTTC. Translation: CASSLDAGISYEQYF.

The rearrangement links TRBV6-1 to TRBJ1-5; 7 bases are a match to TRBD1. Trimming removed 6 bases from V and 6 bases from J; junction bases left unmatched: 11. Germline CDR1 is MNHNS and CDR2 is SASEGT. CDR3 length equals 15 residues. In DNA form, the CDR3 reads TGTGCCAGCAGGCTCGAGGGGGCGCCGGGTCAGCCCCAGCATTTT. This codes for CASRLEGAPGQPQHF.

CDR3 nucleotide sequence: TGCGCCAGCAGTCGGGGGGGCCCTACCTACAATGAGCAGTTCTTC. It is translated as CASSRGGPTYNEQFF. This chain joins TRBV10-1 and TRBJ2-1, with 8 bases lining up with TRBD2. The germline V gene encodes CDR1 WNHNN and CDR2 SYGVQD (reference sequence). The CDR3 sequence is 15 residues long. With V trimmed by 5 bases and J by 2 bases, 5 bases remained unmatched.

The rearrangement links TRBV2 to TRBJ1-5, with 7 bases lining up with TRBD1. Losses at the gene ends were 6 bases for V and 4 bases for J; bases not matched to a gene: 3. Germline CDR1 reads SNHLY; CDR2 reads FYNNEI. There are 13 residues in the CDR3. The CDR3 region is CASRGGSNQPQHF. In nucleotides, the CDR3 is TGTGCCAGCAGAGGGGGCAGTAATCAGCCCCAGCATTTT.

CDR3 sequence: CASSVRGNSPLHF. For the CDR3, the DNA is TGTGCCAGCAGTGTTAGGGGCAATTCACCCCTCCACTTT. The chain joins TRBV6-4 to TRBJ1-6; possible D gene TRBD1, 5 bases. V shed 4 bases and J shed 7 bases, with 8 bases lying between them. The CDR3 has 13 residues. CDR1 and CDR2 (germline): MRHNA, SNTAGT.

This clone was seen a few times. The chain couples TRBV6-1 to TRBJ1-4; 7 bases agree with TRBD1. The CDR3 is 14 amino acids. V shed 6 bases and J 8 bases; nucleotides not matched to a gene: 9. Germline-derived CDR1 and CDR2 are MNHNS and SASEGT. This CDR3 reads CASRKDRVREKLFF. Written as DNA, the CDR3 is TGTGCCAGCAGGAAAGACAGGGTGCGCGAAAAACTGTTTTTT.

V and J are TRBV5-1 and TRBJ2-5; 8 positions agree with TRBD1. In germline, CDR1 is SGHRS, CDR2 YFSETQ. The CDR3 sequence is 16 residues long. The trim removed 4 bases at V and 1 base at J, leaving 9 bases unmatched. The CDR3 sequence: CASSLGFGQGQETQYF. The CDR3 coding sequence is TGCGCCAGCAGCCTAGGATTCGGACAGGGCCAAGAGACCCAGTACTTC.

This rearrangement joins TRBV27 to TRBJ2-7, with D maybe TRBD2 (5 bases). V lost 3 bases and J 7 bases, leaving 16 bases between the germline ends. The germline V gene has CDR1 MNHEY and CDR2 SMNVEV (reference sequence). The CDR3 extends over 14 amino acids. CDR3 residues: CASSLDLLMREQYF. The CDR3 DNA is TGTGCCAGCAGTTTGGACTTGCTTATGAGGGAGCAGTACTTC.

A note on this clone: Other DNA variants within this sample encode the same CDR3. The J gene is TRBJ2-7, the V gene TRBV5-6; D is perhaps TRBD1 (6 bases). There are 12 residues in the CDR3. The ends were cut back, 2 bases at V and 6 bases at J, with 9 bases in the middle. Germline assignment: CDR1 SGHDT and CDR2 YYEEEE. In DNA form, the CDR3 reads TGTGCCAGCAGCTTAGGGGGTGGCGAGCAGTACTTC. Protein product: CASSLGGGEQYF.

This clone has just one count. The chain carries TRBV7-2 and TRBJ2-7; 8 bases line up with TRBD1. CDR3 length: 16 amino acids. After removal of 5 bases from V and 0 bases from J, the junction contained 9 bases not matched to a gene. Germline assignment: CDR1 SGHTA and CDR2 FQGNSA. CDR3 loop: CASSPALGQGSYEQYF. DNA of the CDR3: TGTGCCAGCAGCCCAGCCCTTGGACAGGGCTCCTACGAGCAGTACTTC.

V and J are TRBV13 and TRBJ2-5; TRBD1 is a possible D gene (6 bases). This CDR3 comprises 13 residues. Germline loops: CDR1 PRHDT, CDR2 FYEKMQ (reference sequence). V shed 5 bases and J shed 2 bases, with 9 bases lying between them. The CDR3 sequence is CASSARGQETQYF. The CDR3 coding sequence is TGTGCCAGCAGCGCGAGGGGGCAAGAGACCCAGTACTTC.

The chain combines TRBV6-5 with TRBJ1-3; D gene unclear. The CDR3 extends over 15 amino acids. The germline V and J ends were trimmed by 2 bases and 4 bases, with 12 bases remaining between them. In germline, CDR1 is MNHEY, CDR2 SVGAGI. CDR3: CASSYNLPLGNTIYF. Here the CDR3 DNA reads TGTGCCAGCAGTTACAACCTACCCCTCGGAAACACCATATATTTT.

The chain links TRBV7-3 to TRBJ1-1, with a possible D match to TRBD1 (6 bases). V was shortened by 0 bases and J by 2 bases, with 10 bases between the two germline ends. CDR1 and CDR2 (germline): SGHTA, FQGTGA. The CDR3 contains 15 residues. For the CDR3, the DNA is TGTGCCAGCAGCTTAACGAGGGGGAATAACACTGAAGCTTTCTTT. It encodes CASSLTRGNNTEAFF.

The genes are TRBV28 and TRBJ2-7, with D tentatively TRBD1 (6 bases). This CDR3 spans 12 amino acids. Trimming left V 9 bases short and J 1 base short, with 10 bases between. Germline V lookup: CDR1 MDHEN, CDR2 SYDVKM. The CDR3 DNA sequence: TGTGCCAGTAACAGGGTTTCCTACGAGCAGTACTTC. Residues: CASNRVSYEQYF.